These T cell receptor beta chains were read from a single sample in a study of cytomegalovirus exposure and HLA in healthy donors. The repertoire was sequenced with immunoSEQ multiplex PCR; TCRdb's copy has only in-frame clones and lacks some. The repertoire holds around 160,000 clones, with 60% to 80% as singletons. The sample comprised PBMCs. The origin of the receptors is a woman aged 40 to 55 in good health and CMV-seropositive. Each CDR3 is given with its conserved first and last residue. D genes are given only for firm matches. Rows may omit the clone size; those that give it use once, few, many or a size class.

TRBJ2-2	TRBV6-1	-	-	TGTGCCAGCAGAACTCGCCCCGGGGAGCTGTTTTTT	CASRTRPGELFF
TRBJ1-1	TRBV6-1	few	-	TGTGCCAGCAGCTCTTCGGTGAACACTGAAGCTTTCTTT	CASSSSVNTEAFF
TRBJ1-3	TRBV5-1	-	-	TGCGCCAGCAGCTTGGAGTGGGCCTCTGGAAACACCATATATTTT	CASSLEWASGNTIYF
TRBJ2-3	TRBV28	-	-	TGTGCCAGCTCTGAGACTTATACGCAGTATTTT	CASSETYTQYF
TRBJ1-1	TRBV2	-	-	TGTGCCAGCAGTGAAGAAGAATGGGCATCGAACACTGAAGCTTTCTTT	CASSEEEWASNTEAFF
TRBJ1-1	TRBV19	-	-	TGTGCCAGTAGTATGACACACATGAACACTGAAGCTTTCTTT	CASSMTHMNTEAFF
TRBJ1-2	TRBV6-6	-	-	TGTGCCAGCAGTAGGGCAGGGGTCTATGGCTACACCTTC	CASSRAGVYGYTF
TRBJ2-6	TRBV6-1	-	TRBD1	TGTGCCAGCACCATGACAGGGGACGGGGCCAACGTCCTGACTTTC	CASTMTGDGANVLTF
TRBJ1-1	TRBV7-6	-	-	TGTGCCAGCAGCTTAGGAGGGGGGAACACTGAAGCTTTCTTT	CASSLGGGNTEAFF
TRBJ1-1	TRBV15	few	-	TGTGCCACCAGCAGAGATGGTATTTCGGGTCGAGCTTTCTTT	CATSRDGISGRAFF
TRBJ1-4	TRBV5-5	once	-	TGTGCCAGCAGCTTGGAGTCAGGGGTTACTGAAAAACTGTTTTTT	CASSLESGVTEKLFF
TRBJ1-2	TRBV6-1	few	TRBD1	TGTGCCAGCAAAACCGGGACAGGGCACTATGGCTACACCTTC	CASKTGTGHYGYTF
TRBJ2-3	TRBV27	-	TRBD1	TGTGCCAGCAGTTGGACGGGACAGAACGTAGATACGCAGTATTTT	CASSWTGQNVDTQYF
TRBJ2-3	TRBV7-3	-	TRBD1	TGTGCCAGCAGCTTAATATCCGGGACAGGGAAGGGTACGCAGTATTTT	CASSLISGTGKGTQYF
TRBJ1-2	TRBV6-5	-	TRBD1	TGTGCCAGCAGGCCTGCAGGGGGTGGCTACACCTTC	CASRPAGGGYTF
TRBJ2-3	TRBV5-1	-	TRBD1	TGCGCCAGCAGCTTACAGGGGGCGAGCACAGATACGCAGTATTTT	CASSLQGASTDTQYF
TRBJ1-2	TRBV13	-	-	TGTGCCAGCAGCTTAGGGGCAGGGCCCTATGGCTACACCTTC	CASSLGAGPYGYTF
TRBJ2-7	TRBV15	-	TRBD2	TGTGCCACCAGCAGAGAAGCGGGGGGGCTGTACGAGCAGTACTTC	CATSREAGGLYEQYF
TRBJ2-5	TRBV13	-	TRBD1	TGTGCCAGCGGACGGAGGGGACAGGGTGCAGAGACCCAGTACTTC	CASGRRGQGAETQYF
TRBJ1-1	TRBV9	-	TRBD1	TGTGCCAGCAGCGTCGGGACAGGGCTGAACACTGAAGCTTTCTTT	CASSVGTGLNTEAFF
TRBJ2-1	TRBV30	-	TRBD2	TGTGCCTCCACGACTAGCGGGGGGGCCAATGAGCAGTTCTTC	CASTTSGGANEQFF
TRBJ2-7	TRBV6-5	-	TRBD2	TGTGCCAGCAGTTGGACTAGCGCAGACTACTACGAGCAGTACTTC	CASSWTSADYYEQYF
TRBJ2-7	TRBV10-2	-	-	TGCGCCAGCAGTGGGACTAAAGCCTACGAGCAGTACTTC	CASSGTKAYEQYF
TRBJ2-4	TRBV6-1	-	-	TGTGCCAGCAGTGAAGCTACAGGGACGGCCAAAAACATTCAGTACTTC	CASSEATGTAKNIQYF
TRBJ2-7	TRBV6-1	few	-	TGTGCCAGCAGTGAATTGTCAGGGGATTACGAGCAGTACTTC	CASSELSGDYEQYF
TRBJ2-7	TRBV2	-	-	TGTGCCAGCAGTGGGGGCAAGAATCGACACGATAGCTCCTACGAGCAGTACTTC	CASSGGKNRHDSSYEQYF
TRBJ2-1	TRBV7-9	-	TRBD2	TGTGCCAGCAGCTTAGGAGCGGGGGTGCTTAATGAGCAGTTCTTC	CASSLGAGVLNEQFF
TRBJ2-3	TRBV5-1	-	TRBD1	TGCGCCAGCACCATACAGGGGGCCAGCACAGATACGCAGTATTTT	CASTIQGASTDTQYF
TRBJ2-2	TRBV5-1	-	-	TGCGCCAGCAGCTTGGGACAGGCCTTCTTCGGGGAGCTGTTTTTT	CASSLGQAFFGELFF
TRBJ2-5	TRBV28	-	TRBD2	TGTGCCAGCAGTCTCCTAGGTGGGGTAGCGGGGGGGCCTGCGACCCAGTACTTC	CASSLLGGVAGGPATQYF
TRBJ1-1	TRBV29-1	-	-	TGCAGCGTGGGAGCGACAGGAGGAACTGAAGCTTTCTTT	CSVGATGGTEAFF
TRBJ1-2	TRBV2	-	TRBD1	TGTGCCAGCACATCCGGGGGCAGGGGGCGCTTCGGCCGTTCCAGCTACACCTTC	CASTSGGRGRFGRSSYTF
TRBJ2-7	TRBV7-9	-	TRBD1	TGTGCCAGCAGCCAAGAGAGCCGGGACAGTTCCTACGAGCAGTACTTC	CASSQESRDSSYEQYF
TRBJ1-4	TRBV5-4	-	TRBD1	TGTGCCGGGAGGGACAGGGATAATGAAAAACTGTTTTTT	CAGRDRDNEKLFF
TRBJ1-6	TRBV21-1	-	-	TGTGCCAGCAGCAAACAAGTTCCGGGACATGGTTCACCCCTCCACTTT	CASSKQVPGHGSPLHF
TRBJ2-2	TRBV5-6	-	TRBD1	TGTGCCAGCAGTTCTACAGGGGGCAGAGTCACCGGGGAGCTGTTTTTT	CASSSTGGRVTGELFF
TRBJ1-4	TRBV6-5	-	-	TGTGCCAGCAGTCCCGGGTGGGAAAAACTGTTTTTT	CASSPGWEKLFF
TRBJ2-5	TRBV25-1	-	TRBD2	TGTGCCAGCAGCCTCGGACTAGCGGGGATAGAGACCCAGTACTTC	CASSLGLAGIETQYF
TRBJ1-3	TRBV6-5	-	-	TGTGCCAGCAGTTACTCGAGGGGGGGAGCTGGAAACACCATATATTTT	CASSYSRGGAGNTIYF
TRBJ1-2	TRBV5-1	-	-	TGCGCCAGCAGCTTGGATACCGGGACATATGGCTACACCTTC	CASSLDTGTYGYTF
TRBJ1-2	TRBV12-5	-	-	TGTGCTAGTGGTTTGGACGAGGTAGTAGGCTACACCTTC	CASGLDEVVGYTF
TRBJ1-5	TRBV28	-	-	TGTGCCAGCACTCTCGCAGGGCGAAGCCAGCCCCAGCATTTT	CASTLAGRSQPQHF
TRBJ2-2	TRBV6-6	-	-	TGTGCCAGCAGTGGGCCGGGACTCGCGAACACCGGGGAGCTGTTTTTT	CASSGPGLANTGELFF
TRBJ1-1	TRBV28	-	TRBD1	TGTGCCAGCAGCTCCGTTCAGGGGGCTAGGAACACTGAAGCTTTCTTT	CASSSVQGARNTEAFF
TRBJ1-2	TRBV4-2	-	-	TGTGCCAGCAGCTTGGGCAGGCTAACGAACTATGGCTACACCTTC	CASSLGRLTNYGYTF
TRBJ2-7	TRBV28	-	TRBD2	TGTGCCAGCAGTTTGAGCGGGGGGTCCTACGAGCAGTACTTC	CASSLSGGSYEQYF
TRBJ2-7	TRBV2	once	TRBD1	TGTGCCAGCTCCGGGACAGGGGTTTCCGAGCAGTACTTC	CASSGTGVSEQYF
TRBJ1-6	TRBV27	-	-	TGTGCCAGCAGTCTCCAGACAGGACTTAATTCACCCCTCCACTTT	CASSLQTGLNSPLHF
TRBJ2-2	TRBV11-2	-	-	TGTGCCAGCAGCTTAGATGTCCTCGCCGGGGAGCTGTTTTTT	CASSLDVLAGELFF
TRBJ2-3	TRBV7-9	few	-	TGTGCCAGCAGCCCTCAAAGGGGCCTCGGCCCAGATACGCAGTATTTT	CASSPQRGLGPDTQYF